A selection of T cell receptor beta chains follows, all from one sample in a study of T cell responses to AZD1222 COVID-19 vaccine. Generated by immunoSEQ multiplex PCR, the TCRdb table keeps only in-frame clones and is missing some. The sample includes around 110,000 clones, about 86% seen only once; the top ten take approximately 10%. The sequencing here drew on peripheral blood, taken on day 0 of AZD1222 vaccination. The source is an adult in good health. CDR3s include the opening cysteine and the closing phenylalanine or tryptophan. D genes are given only for firm matches. Clone size is not always given. Where it is, it says once, few, many or a class for expanded clones.

clone_size: -; v_call: TRBV9; j_call: TRBJ2-2; d_call: -; cdr3_nt: TGTGCCAGCAGCGGACTGGGGAAATACGGGGAGCTGTTTTTT; cdr3_aa: CASSGLGKYGELFF
clone_size: -; v_call: TRBV15; j_call: TRBJ2-2; d_call: -; cdr3_nt: TGTGCCACCAGCAGAGAAGGGAGAGACACCGGGGAGCTGTTTTTT; cdr3_aa: CATSREGRDTGELFF
clone_size: -; v_call: TRBV6-5; j_call: TRBJ1-3; d_call: -; cdr3_nt: TGTGCCAGCAGTTACGGCAACAGGGAAGACGGAAACACCATATATTTT; cdr3_aa: CASSYGNREDGNTIYF
clone_size: -; v_call: TRBV24-1; j_call: TRBJ1-2; d_call: TRBD1; cdr3_nt: TGTGCCACTTCGGACAGGCAAGGCTATGGCTACACCTTC; cdr3_aa: CATSDRQGYGYTF
clone_size: -; v_call: TRBV3-1/TRBV3-2; j_call: TRBJ1-2; d_call: TRBD1; cdr3_nt: TGTGCCAGCAGCCCAGGGGGGAACCAATATGGCTACACCTTC; cdr3_aa: CASSPGGNQYGYTF
clone_size: -; v_call: TRBV7-2; j_call: TRBJ2-7; d_call: -; cdr3_nt: TGTGCCAGCAGCTTGATTAGCTCCTACGAGCAGTACTTC; cdr3_aa: CASSLISSYEQYF
clone_size: -; v_call: TRBV9; j_call: TRBJ2-5; d_call: -; cdr3_nt: TGTGCCAGCAGCTTAACCCAAGGGGAGACCCAGTACTTC; cdr3_aa: CASSLTQGETQYF
clone_size: many; v_call: TRBV11-1; j_call: TRBJ2-7; d_call: -; cdr3_nt: TGTGCCAGCAGCTTCCGTTTCGAGCAGTACTTC; cdr3_aa: CASSFRFEQYF
clone_size: -; v_call: TRBV6-2/TRBV6-3; j_call: TRBJ2-2; d_call: TRBD1; cdr3_nt: TGTGCCACCTGCCCTTCGACAGGGGTAGGTCTGTTGGCCGGGGAGCTGTTTTTT; cdr3_aa: CATCPSTGVGLLAGELFF
clone_size: -; v_call: TRBV21-1; j_call: TRBJ1-6; d_call: -; cdr3_nt: TGTGCCAGCAGCAAATCCTATCAGGGCACCGATCGTTCACCCCTCCACTTT; cdr3_aa: CASSKSYQGTDRSPLHF
clone_size: -; v_call: TRBV5-1; j_call: TRBJ2-3; d_call: TRBD2; cdr3_nt: TGCGCCAGCAGCTGGAGCGGGGGGGCCTCCTCCGTACTCGATACGCAGTATTTT; cdr3_aa: CASSWSGGASSVLDTQYF
clone_size: -; v_call: TRBV19; j_call: TRBJ2-4; d_call: -; cdr3_nt: TGTGCCAGTACGGCTAACTTCCTCGCCAAAAACATTCAGTACTTC; cdr3_aa: CASTANFLAKNIQYF